This T cell receptor (beta chain) was sequenced during a study of OX40 agonist ivuxolimab in advanced cancers. Study-level background: While on treatment, patients had intravenous ivuxolimab at 0.01 to 10 mg/kg every 2 weeks. Partial responses, seen in three patients, involved one hepatocellular carcinoma and two cutaneous melanomas.

The CDR3 is made up of 13 amino acids. CDR1 and CDR2 (germline): MRHNA, SNTAGT. The V gene lost 2 bases and the J gene lost 8 bases, with 10 bases spanning the gap. Here immunoSEQ multiplex PCR was the method, and the copy in TCRdb shows in-frame clones only, minus some. The sample includes about 20,000 clones, 83% of them seen just once. The chain employs TRBV6-4 and TRBJ2-1; no clear D gene. Source: CD4+ or CD8+ T cells sorted from blood, taken in a trial of the OX40 agonist ivuxolimab. The sequence was collected from an adult with an advanced solid tumor such as melanoma, head and neck, liver or kidney cancer. The CDR3 DNA follows: TGTGCCAGCAGTGACAGGGTTTCCGATGAGCAGTTCTTC. Encoded protein: CASSDRVSDEQFF.